One and the same sample provided the 10 T cell receptor beta chains below, sequenced in a study of blood T cell repertoires in COVID-19. The data were produced by immunoSEQ multiplex PCR, yet TCRdb's version contains in-frame clones alone and is incomplete. The sample has around 230,000 clones; approximately 82% are singletons. The specimen was peripheral blood. The receptor set was obtained from a man between 35 and 55 years old who had recovered from COVID-19.

The chain employs TRBV3-1 (or the pseudogene TRBV3-2) and TRBJ2-5; 14 bases align to TRBD2. The CDR3 loop spans 15 amino acids. With V trimmed by 3 bases and J by 6 bases, 3 bases remained unmatched. Germline V lookup: CDR1 LGHDT, CDR2 YNNKEL (reference sequence). The CDR3 DNA reads as TGTGCCAGCAGCCAGGGGACTAGCGGGAGAAAGACCCAGTACTTC. Protein product: CASSQGTSGRKTQYF.

This clone came up once. The sample holds other DNA sequences that translate to the same CDR3. The J gene is TRBJ1-2, the V gene TRBV12-3 or TRBV12-4; 7 positions agree with TRBD1. The CDR3 runs to 12 residues. The trim removed 6 bases at V and 5 bases at J, leaving 3 bases unmatched. CDR3 nucleotides: TGTGCCAGCAGCCCGGGACAGTATGGCTACACCTTC. As protein: CASSPGQYGYTF.

This chain joins TRBV27 and TRBJ2-1; 9 bases are a match to TRBD2. J lost 4 bases, V lost 5 bases, and 6 bases had no gene match. This CDR3 is built from 15 residues. CDR1 is MNHEY and CDR2 is SMNVEV in the germline V gene (reference sequence). The CDR3 DNA reads TGTGCCAGCAGTCTTCAGACTAGCGGTTACAATGAGCAGTTCTTC. Translation gives CASSLQTSGYNEQFF.

This chain connects TRBV9 to TRBJ2-1; D gene uncertain. From germline, CDR1 is SGDLS and CDR2 YYNGEE. The length of the CDR3 is 11 residues. Trimming removed 0 bases at V and 8 bases at J, with 3 bases between. The DNA for the CDR3 is TGTGCCAGCAGCGTAGCGTATGAGCAGTTCTTC. Residues: CASSVAYEQFF.

This chain connects TRBV7-7 to TRBJ2-7, with 10 bases fitting TRBD2. V gave up 1 base and J gave up 7 bases; unmatched junction bases: 4. The CDR3 totals 14 residues. Germline V gene lookup returns CDR1 SSHAT and CDR2 FNYEAQ (reference sequence). The chain's CDR3 is CASSLGLAGYEQYF. DNA for the CDR3: TGTGCCAGCAGCTTAGGACTAGCGGGTTATGAGCAGTACTTC.

The chain recombines TRBV5-1 with TRBJ1-4, with a possible D match to TRBD1 (5 bases). From germline, CDR1 is SGHRS and CDR2 YFSETQ. There are 16 residues in the CDR3. V was shortened by 2 bases and J by 12 bases, with 23 bases between the two germline ends. In DNA form, the CDR3 reads TGCGCCAGCAGCTTACAGGTTGCCTCAAGTCGCGCGGAACTGTTTTTT. Translated, it gives CASSLQVASSRAELFF. Using reference TRBV5-1 and TRBJ1-4 for the parts outside the CDR3, the full variable domain is KAGVTQTPRYLIKTRGQQVTLSCSPISGHRSVSWYQQTPGQGLQFLFEYFSETQRNKGNFPGRFSGRQFSNSRSEMNVSTLELGDSALYLCASSLQVASSRAELFFGSGTQLSVL.

This rearrangement joins TRBV11-3 to TRBJ1-1; 10 bases map to TRBD1. The CDR3 covers 14 residues. Per the germline V gene, CDR1 is SGHNT and CDR2 is YENEEA. The junction had 3 bases not matched to a gene; V was cut back by 5 bases and J by 3 bases. CDR3 coding DNA: TGTGCCAGCAGCGCCGGGACAGGGGACACTGAAGCTTTCTTT. Its translation: CASSAGTGDTEAFF. Drawing the rest from reference TRBV11-3 and TRBJ1-1, the complete variable domain is EAGVVQSPRYKIIEKKQPVAFWCNPISGHNTLYWYLQNLGQGPELLIRYENEEAVDDSQLPKDRFSAERLKGVDSTLKIQPAELGDSAVYLCASSAGTGDTEAFFGQGTRLTVV.

The chain has TRBV12-3 or TRBV12-4 and TRBJ1-1, with D hard to call. V was trimmed by 6 bases and J by 1 base, leaving 9 bases between them. CDR3 size: 13 residues. CDR3 coding DNA: TGTGCCAGCAGCCGTAGAGGGAACACTGAAGCTTTCTTT. Translation: CASSRRGNTEAFF.

V and J are TRBV3-1 (or the pseudogene TRBV3-2) and TRBJ2-7, with TRBD2 as a possible D gene (6 bases). V was cut by 2 bases and J by 2 bases, with 10 bases left in between. This CDR3 has 14 amino acids. CDR1 LGHDT and CDR2 YNNKEL come from the germline V gene (reference sequence). This CDR3 reads CASSQTGLTYEQYF. The CDR3 nucleotides are TGTGCCAGCAGCCAAACGGGACTTACCTACGAGCAGTACTTC.

This sequence joins TRBV18 and TRBJ1-4, with TRBD1 as a possible D gene (6 bases). This CDR3 is built from 15 residues. Germline values: CDR1 KGHSH, CDR2 LQKENI. Trimming cost V 5 bases and J 0 bases, with 10 bases left between them. CDR3 DNA: TGTGCCAGCTCAGGACAGACTGCAACTAATGAAAAACTGTTTTTT. As protein: CASSGQTATNEKLFF.